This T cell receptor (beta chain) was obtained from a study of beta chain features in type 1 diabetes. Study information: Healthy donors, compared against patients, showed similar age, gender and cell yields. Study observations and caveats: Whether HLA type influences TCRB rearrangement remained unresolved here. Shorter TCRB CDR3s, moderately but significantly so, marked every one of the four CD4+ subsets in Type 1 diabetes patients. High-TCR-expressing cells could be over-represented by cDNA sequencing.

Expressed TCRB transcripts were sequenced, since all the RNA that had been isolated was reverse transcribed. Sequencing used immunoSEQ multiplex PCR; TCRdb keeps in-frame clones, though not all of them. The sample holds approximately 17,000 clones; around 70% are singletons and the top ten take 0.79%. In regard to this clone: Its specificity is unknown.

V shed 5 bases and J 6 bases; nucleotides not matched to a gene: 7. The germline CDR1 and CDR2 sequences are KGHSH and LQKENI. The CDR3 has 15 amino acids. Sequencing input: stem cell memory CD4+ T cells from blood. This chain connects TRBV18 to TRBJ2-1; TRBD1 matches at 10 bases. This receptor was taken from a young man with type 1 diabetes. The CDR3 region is CASSSLGQGVNEQFF. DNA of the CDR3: TGTGCCAGCTCATCCTTAGGACAGGGGGTCAATGAGCAGTTCTTC.